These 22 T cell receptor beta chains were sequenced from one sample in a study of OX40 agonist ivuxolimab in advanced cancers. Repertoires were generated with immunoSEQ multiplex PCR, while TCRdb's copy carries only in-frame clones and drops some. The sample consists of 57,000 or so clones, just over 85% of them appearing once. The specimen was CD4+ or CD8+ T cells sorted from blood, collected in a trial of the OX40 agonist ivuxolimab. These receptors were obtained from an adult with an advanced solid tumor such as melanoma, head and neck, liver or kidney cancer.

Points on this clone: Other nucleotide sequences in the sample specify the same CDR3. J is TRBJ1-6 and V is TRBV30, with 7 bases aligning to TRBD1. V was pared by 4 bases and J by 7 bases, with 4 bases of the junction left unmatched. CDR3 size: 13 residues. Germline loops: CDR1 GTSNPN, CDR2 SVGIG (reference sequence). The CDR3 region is CAWTGTANSPLHF. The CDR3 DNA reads TGTGCCTGGACCGGGACAGCAAATTCACCCCTCCACTTT.

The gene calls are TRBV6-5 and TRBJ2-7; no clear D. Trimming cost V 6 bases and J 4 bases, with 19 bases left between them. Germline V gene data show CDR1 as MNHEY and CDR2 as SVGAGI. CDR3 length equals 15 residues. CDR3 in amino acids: CASSPPGSRIYEQYF. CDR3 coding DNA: TGTGCCAGCAGCCCCCCGGGTTCGAGGATATACGAGCAGTACTTC.

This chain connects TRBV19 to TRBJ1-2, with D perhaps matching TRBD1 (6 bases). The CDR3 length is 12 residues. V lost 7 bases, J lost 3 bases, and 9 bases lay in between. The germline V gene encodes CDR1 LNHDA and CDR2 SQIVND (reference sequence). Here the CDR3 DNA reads TGTGCCAGTACAGGGGAGGACTATGGCTACACCTTC. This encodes CASTGEDYGYTF. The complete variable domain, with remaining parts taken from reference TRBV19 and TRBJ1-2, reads DGGITQSPKYLFRKEGQNVTLSCEQNLNHDAMYWYRQDPGQGLRLIYYSQIVNDFQKGDIAEGYSVSREKKESFPLTVTSAQKNPTAFYLCASTGEDYGYTFGSGTRLTVV.

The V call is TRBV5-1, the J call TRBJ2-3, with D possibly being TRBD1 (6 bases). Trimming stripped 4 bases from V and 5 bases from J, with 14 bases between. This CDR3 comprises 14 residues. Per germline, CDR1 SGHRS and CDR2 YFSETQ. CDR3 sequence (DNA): TGCGCCAGCAGCGCCAAGCTAGGGGGAGATACGCAGTATTTT. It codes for CASSAKLGGDTQYF.

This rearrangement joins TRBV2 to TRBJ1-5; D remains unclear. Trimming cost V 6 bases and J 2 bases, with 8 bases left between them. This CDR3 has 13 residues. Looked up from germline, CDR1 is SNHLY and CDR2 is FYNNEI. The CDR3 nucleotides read TGTGCCAGCAGCGGCAGACGCAATCAGCCCCAGCATTTT. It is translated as CASSGRRNQPQHF.

CDR3 in DNA: TGTGCCAGCAGGACAGCTTACACCACTGAAGCTTTCTTT. Translated, it gives CASRTAYTTEAFF. The rearrangement uses TRBV6-1 and TRBJ1-1, with D perhaps TRBD1 (5 bases). This CDR3 has 13 residues. Deletions cut 6 bases from V and 4 bases from J, with 12 bases between. Germline V lookup: CDR1 MNHNS, CDR2 SASEGT.

The CDR3 DNA sequence: TGTGCCAGCAGTTACTACGGCGGGAGGGGGTACGAGCAGTACTTC. Translated: CASSYYGGRGYEQYF. The chain carries TRBV6-5 and TRBJ2-7; TRBD2 matches at 9 bases. Per the germline V gene, CDR1 is MNHEY and CDR2 is SVGAGI. Losses at the gene ends were 1 base for V and 4 bases for J; bases not matched to a gene: 5. This CDR3 has 15 amino acids.

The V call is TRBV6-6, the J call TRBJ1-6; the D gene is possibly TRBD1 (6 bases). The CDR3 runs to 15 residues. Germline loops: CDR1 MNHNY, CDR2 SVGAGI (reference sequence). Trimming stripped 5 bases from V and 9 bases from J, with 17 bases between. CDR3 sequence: CASSRRTGISSPLHF. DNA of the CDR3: TGTGCCAGCAGTCGAAGAACAGGGATAAGTTCACCCCTCCACTTT.

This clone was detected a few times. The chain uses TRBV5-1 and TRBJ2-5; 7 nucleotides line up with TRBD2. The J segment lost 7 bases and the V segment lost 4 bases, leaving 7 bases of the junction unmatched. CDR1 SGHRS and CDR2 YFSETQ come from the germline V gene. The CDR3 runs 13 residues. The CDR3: CASSQDERGTQYF. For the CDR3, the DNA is TGCGCCAGCAGCCAGGACGAGCGGGGGACCCAGTACTTC.

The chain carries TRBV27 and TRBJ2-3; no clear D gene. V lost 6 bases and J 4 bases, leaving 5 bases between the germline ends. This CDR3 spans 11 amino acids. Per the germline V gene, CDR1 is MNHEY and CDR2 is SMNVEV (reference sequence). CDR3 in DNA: TGTGCCAGCAGCCATTCAGATACGCAGTATTTT. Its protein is CASSHSDTQYF.

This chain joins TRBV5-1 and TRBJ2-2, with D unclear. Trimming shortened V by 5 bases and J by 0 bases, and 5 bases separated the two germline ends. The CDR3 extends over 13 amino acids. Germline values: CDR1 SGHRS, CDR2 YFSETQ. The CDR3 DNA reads TGCGCCAGCAGTCCCCCGAACACCGGGGAGCTGTTTTTT. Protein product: CASSPPNTGELFF.

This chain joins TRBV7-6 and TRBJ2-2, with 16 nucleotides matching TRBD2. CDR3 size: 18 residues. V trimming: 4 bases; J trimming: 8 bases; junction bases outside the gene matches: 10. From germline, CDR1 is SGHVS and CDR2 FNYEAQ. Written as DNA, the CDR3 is TGTGCCAGCAGCTGGGGACTAGCGGGAGGGCCAATTGGAGGGGAGCTGTTTTTT. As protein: CASSWGLAGGPIGGELFF.

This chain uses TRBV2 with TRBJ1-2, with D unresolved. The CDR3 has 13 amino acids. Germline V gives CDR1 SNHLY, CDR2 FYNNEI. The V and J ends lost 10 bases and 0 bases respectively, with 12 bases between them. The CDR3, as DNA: TGTGCCACCTTAGGTGGAGCTAACTATGGCTACACCTTC. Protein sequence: CATLGGANYGYTF. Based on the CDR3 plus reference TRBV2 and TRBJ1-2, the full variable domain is EPEVTQTPSHQVTQMGQEVILRCVPISNHLYFYWYRQILGQKVEFLVSFYNNEISEKSEIFDDQFSVERPDGSNFTLKIRSTKLEDSAMYFCATLGGANYGYTFGSGTRLTVV.

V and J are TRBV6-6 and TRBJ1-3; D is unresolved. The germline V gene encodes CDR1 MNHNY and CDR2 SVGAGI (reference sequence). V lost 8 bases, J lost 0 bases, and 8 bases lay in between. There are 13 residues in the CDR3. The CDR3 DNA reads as TGTGCCAGCGTGGGAAGCTCTGGAAACACCATATATTTT. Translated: CASVGSSGNTIYF.

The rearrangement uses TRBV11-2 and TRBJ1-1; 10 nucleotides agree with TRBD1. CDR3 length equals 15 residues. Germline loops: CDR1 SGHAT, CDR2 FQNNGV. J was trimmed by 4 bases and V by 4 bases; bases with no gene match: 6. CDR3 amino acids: CASSWARTGGTEAFF. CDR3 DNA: TGTGCCAGCAGCTGGGCTAGGACAGGGGGCACTGAAGCTTTCTTT.

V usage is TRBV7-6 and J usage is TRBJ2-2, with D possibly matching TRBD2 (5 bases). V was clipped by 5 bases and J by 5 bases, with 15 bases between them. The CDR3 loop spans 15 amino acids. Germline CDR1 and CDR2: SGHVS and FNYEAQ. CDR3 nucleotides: TGTGCCAGCAGCGAAGAACTAGATGGGACCGGGGAGCTGTTTTTT. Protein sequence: CASSEELDGTGELFF. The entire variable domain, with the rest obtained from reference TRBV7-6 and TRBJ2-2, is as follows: GAGVSQSPRYKVTKRGQDVALRCDPISGHVSLYWYRQALGQGPEFLTYFNYEAQQDKSGLPNDRFSAERPEGSISTLTIQRTEQRDSAMYRCASSEELDGTGELFFGEGSRLTVL.

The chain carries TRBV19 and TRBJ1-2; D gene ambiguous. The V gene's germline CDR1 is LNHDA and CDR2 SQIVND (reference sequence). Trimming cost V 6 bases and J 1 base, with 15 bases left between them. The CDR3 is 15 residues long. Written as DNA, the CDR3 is TGTGCCAGTAGCCAACCAGGCAACAGTAACTATGGCTACACCTTC. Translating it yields CASSQPGNSNYGYTF.

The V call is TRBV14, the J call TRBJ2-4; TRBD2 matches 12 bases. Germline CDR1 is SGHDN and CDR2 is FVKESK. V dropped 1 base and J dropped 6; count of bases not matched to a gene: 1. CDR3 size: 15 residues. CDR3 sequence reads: CASSQGGLAGNIQYF. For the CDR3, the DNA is TGTGCCAGCAGCCAAGGGGGACTAGCGGGAAACATTCAGTACTTC.

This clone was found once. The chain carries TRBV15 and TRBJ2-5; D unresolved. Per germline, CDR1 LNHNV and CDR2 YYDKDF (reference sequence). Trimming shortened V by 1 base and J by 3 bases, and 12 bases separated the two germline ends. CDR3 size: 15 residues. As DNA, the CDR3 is TGTGCCACCAGCAGAGGGTCGGCAGGAAAAGAGACCCAGTACTTC. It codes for CATSRGSAGKETQYF.

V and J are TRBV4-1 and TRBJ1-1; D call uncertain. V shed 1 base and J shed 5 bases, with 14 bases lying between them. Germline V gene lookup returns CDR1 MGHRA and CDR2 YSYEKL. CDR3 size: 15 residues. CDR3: CASSQAADLGTEAFF. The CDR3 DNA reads TGCGCCAGCAGCCAAGCCGCGGACTTGGGAACTGAAGCTTTCTTT.

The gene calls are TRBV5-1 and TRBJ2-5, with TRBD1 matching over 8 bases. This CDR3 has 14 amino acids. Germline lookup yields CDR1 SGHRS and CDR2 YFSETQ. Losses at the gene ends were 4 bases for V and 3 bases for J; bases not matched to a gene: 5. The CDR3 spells CASSAGTGEETQYF. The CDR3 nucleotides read TGCGCCAGCAGCGCCGGGACAGGTGAAGAGACCCAGTACTTC. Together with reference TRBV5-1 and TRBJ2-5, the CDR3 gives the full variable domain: KAGVTQTPRYLIKTRGQQVTLSCSPISGHRSVSWYQQTPGQGLQFLFEYFSETQRNKGNFPGRFSGRQFSNSRSEMNVSTLELGDSALYLCASSAGTGEETQYFGPGTRLLVL.

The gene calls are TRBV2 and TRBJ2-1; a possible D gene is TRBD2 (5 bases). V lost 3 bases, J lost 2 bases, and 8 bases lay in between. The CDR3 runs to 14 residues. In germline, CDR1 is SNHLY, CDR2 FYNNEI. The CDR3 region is CASSERVTYNEQFF. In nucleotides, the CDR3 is TGTGCCAGCAGTGAGCGGGTTACCTACAATGAGCAGTTCTTC.